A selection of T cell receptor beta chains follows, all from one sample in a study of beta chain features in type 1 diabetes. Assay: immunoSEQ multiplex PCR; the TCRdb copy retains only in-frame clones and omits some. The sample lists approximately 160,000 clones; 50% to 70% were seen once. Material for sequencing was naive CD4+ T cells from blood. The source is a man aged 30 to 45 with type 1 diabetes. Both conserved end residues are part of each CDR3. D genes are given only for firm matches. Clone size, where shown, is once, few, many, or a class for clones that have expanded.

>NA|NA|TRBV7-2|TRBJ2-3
CASSRGVADTQYF
TGTGCCAGCAGCCGAGGGGTGGCAGATACGCAGTATTTT
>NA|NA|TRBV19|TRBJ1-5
CASSTRTITQHF
TGTGCCAGTAGTACTCGGACAATTACCCAGCATTTT
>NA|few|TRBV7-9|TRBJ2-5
CASSAPARVETQYF
TGTGCCAGCAGTGCCCCGGCGAGGGTGGAGACCCAGTACTTC
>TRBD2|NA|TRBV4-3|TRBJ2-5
CASSQVTGGQETQYF
TGCGCCAGCAGCCAAGTAACGGGGGGGCAAGAGACCCAGTACTTC
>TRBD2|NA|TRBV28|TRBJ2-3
CASNPAGAADTQYF
TGTGCCAGCAACCCAGCGGGGGCCGCAGATACGCAGTATTTT
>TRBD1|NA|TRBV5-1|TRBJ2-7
CASSSLTGSHEQYF
TGCGCCAGCAGCTCCCTGACAGGGAGCCACGAGCAGTACTTC
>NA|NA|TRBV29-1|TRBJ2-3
CSVDDGATDTQYF
TGCAGCGTTGATGATGGGGCCACAGATACGCAGTATTTT
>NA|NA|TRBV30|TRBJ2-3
CAWRTGITSTDTQYF
TGTGCCTGGAGAACAGGGATCACTAGCACAGATACGCAGTATTTT
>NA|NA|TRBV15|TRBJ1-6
CATSREARGGNSPLHF
TGTGCCACCAGCAGAGAGGCTAGAGGAGGGAATTCACCCCTCCACTTT
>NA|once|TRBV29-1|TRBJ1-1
CSASRGNTEAFF
TGCAGCGCTTCCCGGGGGAACACTGAAGCTTTCTTT
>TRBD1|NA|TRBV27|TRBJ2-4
CASSSRDRKNIQYF
TGTGCCAGCAGTTCCCGGGACAGGAAAAACATTCAGTACTTC
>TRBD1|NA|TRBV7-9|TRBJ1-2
CASSGTGNYGYTF
TGTGCCAGCAGCGGGACAGGAAACTATGGCTACACCTTC
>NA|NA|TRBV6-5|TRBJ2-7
CASSYSSGGYEQYF
TGTGCCAGCAGTTACTCGAGCGGAGGCTACGAGCAGTACTTC
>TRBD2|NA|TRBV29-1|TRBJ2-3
CSVASGSSTDTQYF
TGCAGCGTTGCTAGCGGATCTAGCACAGATACGCAGTATTTT
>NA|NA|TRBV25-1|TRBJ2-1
CASKNYGDNEQFF
TGTGCCAGCAAGAACTATGGGGACAATGAGCAGTTCTTC
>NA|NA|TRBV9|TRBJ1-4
CASSVVRQRTGRGAFF
TGTGCCAGCAGCGTAGTTCGTCAGAGGACCGGACGTGGGGCGTTTTTT
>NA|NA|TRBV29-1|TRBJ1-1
CSGSGSGTEAFF
TGCAGCGGATCAGGGTCGGGCACTGAAGCTTTCTTT
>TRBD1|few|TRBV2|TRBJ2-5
CASSPTGEETQYF
TGTGCCAGCAGTCCCACAGGGGAAGAGACCCAGTACTTC
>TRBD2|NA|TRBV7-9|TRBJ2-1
CAGGGSYNEQFF
TGTGCAGGCGGGGGGTCCTACAATGAGCAGTTCTTC
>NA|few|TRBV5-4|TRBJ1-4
CASSAFTGTTNEKLFF
TGTGCCAGCAGCGCGTTTACAGGGACAACTAATGAAAAACTGTTTTTT
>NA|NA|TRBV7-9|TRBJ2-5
CASSLLFQETQYF
TGTGCCAGCAGCTTACTGTTCCAAGAGACCCAGTACTTC
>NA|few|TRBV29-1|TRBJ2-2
CSVELGSNTGELFF
TGCAGCGTTGAACTAGGAAGTAACACCGGGGAGCTGTTTTTT
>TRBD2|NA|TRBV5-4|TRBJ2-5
CASSPRDYLEETQYF
TGTGCCAGCAGCCCGCGGGACTACCTTGAAGAGACCCAGTACTTC
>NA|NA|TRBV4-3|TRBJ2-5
CASSQDRQWGTQYF
TGCGCCAGCAGCCAAGACCGACAATGGGGGACCCAGTACTTC
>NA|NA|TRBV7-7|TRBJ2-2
CASSSDSRGELFF
TGTGCCAGCAGCTCTGACAGCCGCGGGGAGCTGTTTTTT
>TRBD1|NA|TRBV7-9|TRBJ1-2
CATTPGQGWSGYTF
TGTGCCACTACCCCGGGACAGGGATGGAGCGGCTACACCTTC
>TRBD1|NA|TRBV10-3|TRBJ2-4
CATGQAENIQYF
TGTGCCACTGGACAGGCTGAAAACATTCAGTACTTC
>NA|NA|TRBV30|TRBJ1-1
CAWSVDTEAFF
TGTGCCTGGTCCGTTGACACTGAAGCTTTCTTT
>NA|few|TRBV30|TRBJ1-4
CAWSSREGEKLFF
TGTGCCTGGAGTTCCCGGGAAGGGGAAAAACTGTTTTTT
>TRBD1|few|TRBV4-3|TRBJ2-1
CASSLYRGNEQFF
TGCGCCAGCAGCCTGTACAGGGGAAACGAGCAGTTCTTC
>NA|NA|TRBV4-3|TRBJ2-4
CASSQDRGKAKNIQYF
TGCGCCAGCAGCCAAGATAGGGGGAAGGCCAAAAACATTCAGTACTTC
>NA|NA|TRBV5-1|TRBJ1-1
CASSLGHIRNNTEAFF
TGCGCCAGCAGCTTGGGGCACATCCGGAACAACACTGAAGCTTTCTTT
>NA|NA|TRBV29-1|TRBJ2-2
CSVEGQGTGELFF
TGCAGCGTTGAAGGGCAGGGTACCGGGGAGCTGTTTTTT
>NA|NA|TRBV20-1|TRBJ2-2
CSARGQFELFF
TGCAGTGCTAGAGGCCAGTTCGAGCTGTTTTTT
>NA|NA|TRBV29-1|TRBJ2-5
CSVTGAGNLGETQYF
TGCAGCGTTACGGGCGCAGGGAATCTCGGGGAGACCCAGTACTTC
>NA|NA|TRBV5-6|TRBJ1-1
CASSLNPNTEAFF
TGTGCCAGCAGCTTAAATCCGAACACTGAAGCTTTCTTT
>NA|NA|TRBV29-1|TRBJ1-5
CSVGPQGVGQPQHF
TGCAGCGTTGGGCCTCAGGGAGTTGGTCAGCCCCAGCATTTT
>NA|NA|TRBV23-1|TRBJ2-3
CASSQSIGDITDTQYF
TGCGCCAGCAGTCAATCTATCGGGGACATCACAGATACGCAGTATTTT
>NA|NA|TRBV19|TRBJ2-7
CASSIEPYGEQYF
TGTGCCAGTAGTATAGAACCATATGGTGAGCAGTACTTC
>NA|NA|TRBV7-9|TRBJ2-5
CASSLGQVVETQYF
TGTGCCAGCAGCTTAGGTCAGGTGGTGGAGACCCAGTACTTC
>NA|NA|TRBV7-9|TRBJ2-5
CASSLRSRGTETQYF
TGTGCCAGCAGCCTTAGGTCCAGGGGAACGGAGACCCAGTACTTC
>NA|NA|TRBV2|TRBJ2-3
CASSEQSWADTQYF
TGTGCCAGCAGTGAACAGTCGTGGGCAGATACGCAGTATTTT
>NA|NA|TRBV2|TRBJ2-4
CASMIGWAKNIQYF
TGTGCCAGCATGATAGGTTGGGCCAAAAACATTCAGTACTTC
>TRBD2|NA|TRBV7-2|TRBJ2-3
CASRLAGALTDTQYF
TGTGCCAGCAGGTTAGCGGGGGCACTCACAGATACGCAGTATTTT
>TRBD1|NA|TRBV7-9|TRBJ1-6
CASSPGGGRNSPLHF
TGTGCCAGCAGCCCAGGGGGCGGAAGGAATTCACCCCTCCACTTT
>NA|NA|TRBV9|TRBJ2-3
CASSVAQDTQYF
TGTGCCAGCAGCGTAGCTCAAGATACGCAGTATTTT
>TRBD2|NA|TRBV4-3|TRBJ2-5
CASSHLAGGQETQYF
TGCGCCAGCAGCCACCTAGCGGGGGGGCAGGAGACCCAGTACTTC
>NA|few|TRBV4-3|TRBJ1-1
CASSQDRKGEAFF
TGCGCCAGCAGCCAAGATAGGAAGGGTGAAGCTTTCTTT
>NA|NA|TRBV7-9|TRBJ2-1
CASSLGADNEQFF
TGTGCCAGCAGCTTAGGGGCAGACAATGAGCAGTTCTTC
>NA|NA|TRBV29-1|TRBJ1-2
CSVGKLESNYGYTF
TGCAGCGTTGGTAAATTAGAAAGTAACTATGGCTACACCTTC
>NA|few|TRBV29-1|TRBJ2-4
CSVEVRLSQLAKNIQYF
TGCAGCGTTGAAGTCCGGCTCTCACAGCTGGCCAAAAACATTCAGTACTTC
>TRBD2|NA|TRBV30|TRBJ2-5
CAWSGGRTSGYQETQYF
TGTGCCTGGAGCGGGGGGAGGACAAGTGGGTACCAAGAGACCCAGTACTTC
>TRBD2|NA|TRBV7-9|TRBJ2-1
CASSDSGGLSYNEQFF
TGTGCCAGCAGCGATAGCGGGGGCCTCTCCTACAATGAGCAGTTCTTC